The entry that follows covers one T cell receptor beta chain sequence. These data belong to a study of ipilimumab plus nivolumab after autologous stem cell transplantation. The CDR3 is made up of 14 amino acids. With 5 bases clipped from V and 4 bases from J, the junction kept 7 bases outside the gene matches. Germline V gene data show CDR1 as SGHVS and CDR2 as FQNEAQ. Data came from immunoSEQ multiplex PCR; TCRdb stores just in-frame clones and leaves some out. The sample holds more than 13,000 clones, about four fifths seen once. This TCR was recovered from a male donor with primary mediastinal lymphoma. The material was PBMCs, obtained in a trial of ipilimumab plus nivolumab as post-transplant consolidation. This rearrangement joins TRBV7-8 to TRBJ2-5; 7 bases fit TRBD1. The CDR3 DNA reads TGTGCCAGCAGCGGTAACAGGGGCGTAGAGACCCAGTACTTC. This codes for CASSGNRGVETQYF. Variable domain in full (rest from reference TRBV7-8 and TRBJ2-5): GAGVSQSPRYKVAKRGQDVALRCDPISGHVSLFWYQQALGQGPEFLTYFQNEAQLDKSGLPSDRFFAERPEGSVSTLKIQRTQQEDSAVYLCASSGNRGVETQYFGPGTRLLVL.